The clone carrying this T cell receptor (beta chain) was counted only a few times. Its antigen is not identified. It may be a read error: a sequence one base away is much more abundant. The data derive from a study of identical twins. Findings and limits, study-wide: A lower insertion count was a feature of abundant cord blood beta clonotypes, with no such feature in memory repertoires.

CDR1 and CDR2 (germline): DFQATT, SNEGSKA (reference sequence). After removal of 1 base from V and 0 bases from J, the junction contained 3 bases not matched to a gene. CDR3 length: 14 residues. It was template switching that added a universal primer site, and there were unique molecular identifiers on the cDNA. TCRdb used MiXCR to reprocess the 5' RACE reads, holding one entry per CDR3 protein. The top ten hold less than 0.35% of the sample, which has around 1.7 million distinct CDR3 sequences, around 29% seen once. The receptor's source is a newborn girl in good health. The specimen was cord blood. The rearrangement links TRBV20-1 to TRBJ2-7; 7 bases fit TRBD2. CDR3 residues: CSARGASGSYEQYF. CDR3 bases: TGCAGTGCTAGAGGGGCTAGCGGCTCCTACGAGCAGTACTTC.